The rows below give T cell receptor beta chains drawn from one sample of a study of T cells after yellow fever vaccination. A single record per CDR3 protein comes from TCRdb applying MiXCR to the 5' RACE reads. In the table there are 500,000 to 550,000 distinct CDR3 sequences, 21% of which are singletons. Specimen: PBMCs, collected roughly 20 days after the first yellow fever vaccination. The source of these receptors is a man aged 18 to 30 who received the YFV17D yellow fever vaccine. CDR3s include the opening cysteine and the closing phenylalanine or tryptophan. A D gene is named only where the DNA matches it firmly. Clone size is not always given. Where it is, it says once, few, many or a class for expanded clones.

NA | TRBJ2-3 | 16 | TRBV5-4 | NA | TGTGCCAGCAGCTTCGGTGGTAGGAGGTCGACAGATACGCAGTATTTT | CASSFGGRRSTDTQYF
NA | TRBJ1-1 | 16 | TRBV6-2/TRBV6-3 | NA | TGTGCCAGCAGTAAAAAGATCGTGTTGGGGAACACTGAAGCTTTCTTT | CASSKKIVLGNTEAFF
NA | TRBJ2-3 | 12 | TRBV14 | NA | TGTGCCAGCAGCCACGGCCCGGGGGCGCAGTATTTT | CASSHGPGAQYF
NA | TRBJ2-3 | 12 | TRBV5-6 | few | TGTGCCAGCAGCTTGGGACAGGCCACTGTGTATTTT | CASSLGQATVYF
NA | TRBJ1-2 | 12 | TRBV20-1 | few | TGCAGTGCTAGAGGGACAGCCTATGGCTACACCTTC | CSARGTAYGYTF
NA | TRBJ2-7 | 16 | TRBV6-2/TRBV6-3 | few | TGTGCCAGCAGTTATCCCCCAGGAGGTACTTCCTACGAGCAGTACTTC | CASSYPPGGTSYEQYF
NA | TRBJ1-3 | 15 | TRBV4-3 | few | TGCGCCAGCAGCCGAGCCGGGACTACGGACCACACCATATATTTT | CASSRAGTTDHTIYF
NA | TRBJ2-1 | 13 | TRBV5-1 | NA | TGCGCCAGCAGCTTTTGGATGGGAGCCGAGCAGTTCTTC | CASSFWMGAEQFF
NA | TRBJ2-3 | 15 | TRBV6-2/TRBV6-3 | NA | TGTGCCAGCAGCTTGGGGGGCCCCCACACAGATACGCAGTATTTT | CASSLGGPHTDTQYF
TRBD1 | TRBJ1-2 | 12 | TRBV19 | NA | TGTGCCTTACGAGGGGGCGCTTCTGGCTACACCTTC | CALRGGASGYTF
TRBD2 | TRBJ2-1 | 15 | TRBV20-1 | NA | TGCAGTGCTACCCCGAGCGGGGGTCCCTACAATGAGCAGTTCTTC | CSATPSGGPYNEQFF
TRBD2 | TRBJ2-3 | 15 | TRBV12-3/TRBV12-4 | few | TGTGCCAGCAGGCTCCGGGACTATGGAACAGATACGCAGTATTTT | CASRLRDYGTDTQYF
NA | TRBJ2-7 | 15 | TRBV12-5 | NA | TGTGCTAGTGGTCTCCTCACCGAGTCCCCCTACGAGCAGTACTTC | CASGLLTESPYEQYF
TRBD1 | TRBJ2-5 | 15 | TRBV4-1 | few | TGCGCCAGCAGCCAAGCGACAGGGTCCGGAGAGACCCAGTACTTC | CASSQATGSGETQYF
NA | TRBJ1-1 | 17 | TRBV5-1 | NA | TGCGCCAGCAGCCTAACTTACAGGGTGGGACCAAACACTGAAGCTTTCTTT | CASSLTYRVGPNTEAFF
NA | TRBJ1-2 | 15 | TRBV4-3 | few | TGCGCCAGCAGCCAAGATGGTTCTGAGCGGGAAGGCTACACCTTC | CASSQDGSEREGYTF
NA | TRBJ2-7 | 15 | TRBV5-1 | few | TGCGCCAGCAGCACATCCGGGCAGGGGTTCCACGAGCAGTACTTC | CASSTSGQGFHEQYF
NA | TRBJ2-1 | 15 | TRBV12-3/TRBV12-4 | few | TGTGCCAGCAGTTTAAGTGGGGTCAGCTACAATGAGCAGTTCTTC | CASSLSGVSYNEQFF
TRBD2 | TRBJ2-1 | 17 | TRBV9 | NA | TGTGCCAGCAGCCGCCTAGCGGGGGGGAGCTCCTACAATGAGCAGTTCTTC | CASSRLAGGSSYNEQFF
NA | TRBJ1-6 | 16 | TRBV6-5 | many | TGTGCCAGCACCCCCGCCGGGACCTGGGGACAATCACCCCTCCACTTT | CASTPAGTWGQSPLHF
NA | TRBJ1-1 | 15 | TRBV5-1 | NA | TGCGCCAGCAGCGTACACACGGACAGGAACACTGAAGCTTTCTTT | CASSVHTDRNTEAFF
NA | TRBJ1-5 | 13 | TRBV7-2 | few | TGTGCCAGCAGCTTAGAGGCGGGTCAGCCCCAGCATTTT | CASSLEAGQPQHF
TRBD2 | TRBJ2-3 | 14 | TRBV3-1 | once | TGTGCCAGCAGCCGACTAGCGGGGGAAGATACGCAGTATTTT | CASSRLAGEDTQYF
TRBD2 | TRBJ2-7 | 13 | TRBV27 | few | TGTGCCAGCGCCAGAGGACTAGCGTACGAGCAGTACTTC | CASARGLAYEQYF
NA | TRBJ1-6 | 14 | TRBV4-3 | NA | TGCGCCAGCAGCCAAGACGACCTTAATTCACCCCTCCACTTT | CASSQDDLNSPLHF
NA | TRBJ1-2 | 15 | TRBV4-2 | few | TGTGCCAGCAGCCAAGATCGGGGATCCAGATGGGGCTACACCTTC | CASSQDRGSRWGYTF
NA | TRBJ2-1 | 15 | TRBV29-1 | few | TGCAGCGTTGAAATGGCCTTCTACTCCTACAATGAGCAGTTCTTC | CSVEMAFYSYNEQFF
NA | TRBJ2-1 | 15 | TRBV27 | NA | TGTGCCAGCAGTTGGAGACGGGGATCCTACAATGAGCAGTTCTTC | CASSWRRGSYNEQFF
TRBD1 | TRBJ2-7 | 15 | TRBV7-2 | few | TGTGCCAGCAGCTCCCCGGGACAGGGTACCTACGAGCAGTACTTC | CASSSPGQGTYEQYF
NA | TRBJ1-1 | 14 | TRBV29-1 | NA | TGCAGCGTTGAGGCCAGGGAATTTAGCACTGAAGCTTTCTTT | CSVEAREFSTEAFF
NA | TRBJ2-2 | 15 | TRBV7-9 | few | TGTGCCAGCAGCCCAACGGCCCTAAGGACCGGGGAGCTGTTTTTT | CASSPTALRTGELFF
NA | TRBJ1-6 | 15 | TRBV4-2 | few | TGTGCCAGCAGCCAAGATCAGAGGGGGGATTCACCCCTCCACTTT | CASSQDQRGDSPLHF
NA | TRBJ1-1 | 14 | TRBV18 | few | TGTGCCAGCTCACGAGGGGCACTGAACACTGAAGCTTTCTTT | CASSRGALNTEAFF
TRBD2 | TRBJ2-5 | 14 | TRBV14 | few | TGTGCCAGCAGCCATAACGGGGGGCAAGAGACCCAGTACTTC | CASSHNGGQETQYF
TRBD2 | TRBJ2-7 | 14 | TRBV14 | NA | TGTGCCAGCAGCCAAGGTAGCGGGCCCTACGAGCAGTACTTC | CASSQGSGPYEQYF
NA | TRBJ2-3 | 13 | TRBV10-3 | NA | TGTGCCATCAACCCGGGGTTTGGAGATACGCAGTATTTT | CAINPGFGDTQYF
TRBD1 | TRBJ1-1 | 15 | TRBV7-8 | few | TGTGCCAGCAGCTCCCTGACAGGGGTGGACACTGAAGCTTTCTTT | CASSSLTGVDTEAFF
NA | TRBJ2-5 | 13 | TRBV28 | many | TGTGCCAGCAGTACACCGGCTTCAGAGACCCAGTACTTC | CASSTPASETQYF
TRBD1 | TRBJ1-1 | 15 | TRBV27 | NA | TGTGCCAGCAAAAGCTACGACAGGGAAGTCTCTGAAGCTTTCTTT | CASKSYDREVSEAFF
TRBD1 | TRBJ2-5 | 14 | TRBV5-8 | NA | TGTGCCAGCAGCCCCGGACAGGGTTTTGCCGGCCAGTACTTC | CASSPGQGFAGQYF
NA | TRBJ1-3 | 14 | TRBV3-1 | few | TGTGCCAGCGTTATAGGCCCCTCTGGAAACACCATATATTTT | CASVIGPSGNTIYF
TRBD2 | TRBJ2-5 | 16 | TRBV5-1 | few | TGCGCCAGCAGCTATACTAGCGGGGTATTTGGAGAGACCCAGTACTTC | CASSYTSGVFGETQYF
NA | TRBJ1-4 | 14 | TRBV11-2 | few | TGTGCCAGCAGCTCGATCGGATCTGGTGAAAAACTGTTTTTT | CASSSIGSGEKLFF
NA | TRBJ1-2 | 14 | TRBV4-3 | NA | TGCGCCAGCAGCCAAGAACCCACGCGCTATGGCTACACCTTC | CASSQEPTRYGYTF
NA | TRBJ1-4 | 15 | TRBV3-1 | few | TGTGCCAGCAGCCAAGAGGACACCTTAAATGAAAAACTGTTTTTT | CASSQEDTLNEKLFF
NA | TRBJ1-5 | 13 | TRBV4-3 | NA | TGCGCCAGCAGCCCTTGGTGTTGCCAGCCCCAGCATTTT | CASSPWCCQPQHF
NA | TRBJ1-1 | 12 | TRBV20-1 | NA | TGCAGTGCTAGCCGGCCAGGGACTGAAGCTTTCTTT | CSASRPGTEAFF
NA | TRBJ1-5 | 12 | TRBV7-2 | few | TGTGCCAGCAGCTCAGACCGTCAGCCCCAGCATTTT | CASSSDRQPQHF
TRBD1 | TRBJ2-4 | 14 | TRBV7-2 | NA | TGTGCCAGCAGCCAAATGACAGGGCTGAACATTCAGTACTTC | CASSQMTGLNIQYF
NA | TRBJ2-3 | 15 | TRBV7-2 | NA | TGTGCCAGCAGCTTGACCCTGACTCGCACAGATACGCAGTATTTT | CASSLTLTRTDTQYF
TRBD2 | TRBJ2-1 | 14 | TRBV20-1 | NA | TGCAGTGCTAGAGGACTAGCGGGGGTCGTAAAGCAGTTCTTC | CSARGLAGVVKQFF